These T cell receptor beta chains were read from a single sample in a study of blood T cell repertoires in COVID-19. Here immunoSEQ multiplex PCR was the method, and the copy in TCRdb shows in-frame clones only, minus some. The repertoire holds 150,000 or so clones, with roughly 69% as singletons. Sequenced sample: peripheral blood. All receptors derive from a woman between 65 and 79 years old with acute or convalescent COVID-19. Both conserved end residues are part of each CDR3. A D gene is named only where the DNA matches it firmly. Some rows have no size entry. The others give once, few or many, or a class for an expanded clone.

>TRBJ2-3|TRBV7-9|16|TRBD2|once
TGTGCCAGCAGCTTTAATAGCGGGAGGGCCGTAGATACGCAGTATTTT
CASSFNSGRAVDTQYF
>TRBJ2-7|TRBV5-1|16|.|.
TGCGCCAGCAGCCCTAGAAGGGGGTCTCGCTCCTACGAGCAGTACTTC
CASSPRRGSRSYEQYF
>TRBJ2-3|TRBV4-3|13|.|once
TGCGCCAGCAGCCAAGGTATCACAGATACGCAGTATTTT
CASSQGITDTQYF
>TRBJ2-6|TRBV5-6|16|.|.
TGTGCCAGCAGCTTGTTACAGGCGGCTGGGGCCAACGTCCTGACTTTC
CASSLLQAAGANVLTF
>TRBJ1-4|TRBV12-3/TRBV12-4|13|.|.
TGTGCCAGCACCGGAGCCCACAGGGAAAAACTGTTTTTT
CASTGAHREKLFF
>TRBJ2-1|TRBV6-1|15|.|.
TGTGCCAGCAGTGAAAGCGCGGGCTCCTACAATGAGCAGTTCTTC
CASSESAGSYNEQFF
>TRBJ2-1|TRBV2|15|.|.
TGTGCCAGCTGCGTGGCAGGGGCATACTACAATGAGCAGTTCTTC
CASCVAGAYYNEQFF
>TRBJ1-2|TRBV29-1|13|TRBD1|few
TGCAGCGTGGCTGACAGGGGGTACTATGGCTACACCTTC
CSVADRGYYGYTF
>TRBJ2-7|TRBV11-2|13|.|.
TGTGCCAGCAGCCAAGGACTTTTTTACGAGCAGTACTTC
CASSQGLFYEQYF
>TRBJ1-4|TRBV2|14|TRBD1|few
TGTGCCAGCAGCGCGACAGGGATGGGTGAAAAACTGTTTTTT
CASSATGMGEKLFF
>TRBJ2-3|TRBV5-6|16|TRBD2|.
TGTGCCAGCAGCCGACTAGCGGGGGATCTTAGGGATACGCAGTATTTT
CASSRLAGDLRDTQYF
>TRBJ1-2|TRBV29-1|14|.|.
TGCAGCGTTGGGCCCCTTGGGGGGTCATATGGCTACACCTTC
CSVGPLGGSYGYTF
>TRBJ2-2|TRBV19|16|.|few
TGTGCCAGTAGTCCGTGGACAGAAACGAACACCGGGGAGCTGTTTTTT
CASSPWTETNTGELFF
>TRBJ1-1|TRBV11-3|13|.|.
TGTGCCAGCAGCTTAGCCCCGGGCACTGAAGCTTTCTTT
CASSLAPGTEAFF
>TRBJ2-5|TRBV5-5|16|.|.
TGTGCCAGCAGCTTGGAACCTAGACTGAACCAAGAGACCCAGTACTTC
CASSLEPRLNQETQYF
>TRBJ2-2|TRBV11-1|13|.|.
TGTGCCAGCAGCTTTAACGCCGGCGGGGAGCTGTTTTTT
CASSFNAGGELFF
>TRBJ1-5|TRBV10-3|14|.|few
TGTGCCATCAGTGAGGACAGGAACAATCAGCCCCAGCATTTT
CAISEDRNNQPQHF